This entry lists 11 T cell receptor beta chains sequenced from one sample in a study of human T cells and chemical hapten exposure. Using its own MiXCR run on the RACE reads, TCRdb lists one record per CDR3 protein. The sample has some 350,000 distinct CDR3 sequences; approximately 6.3% are singletons. Time point given: patch test 1, 2 weeks after DPC sensitization. Treatment noted: therapeutic diphenylcyclopropenone sensitization with weekly scalp DPC. Sequences were derived from whole blood, sampled in connection with sensitization to the hapten diphenylcyclopropenone (DPC). All receptors come from a woman in her late teens or twenties with alopecia areata. Some clones in this sample may be carry-over from other donors' samples.

This chain links TRBV5-1 with TRBJ1-6; unclear D gene. Germline V gives CDR1 SGHRS, CDR2 YFSETQ. V lost 0 bases and J lost 7, with 11 bases in between. CDR3 length: 15 residues. The CDR3 region is CASSLEASGNSPLHF. CDR3 nucleotides: TGCGCCAGCAGCTTGGAGGCAAGCGGAAATTCACCCCTCCACTTT.

This clonotype showed up just a few times. The gene calls are TRBV6-2 or TRBV6-3 and TRBJ1-6, with a tentative D call TRBD1 (6 bases). V gave up 6 bases and J gave up 0 bases, with 15 bases separating them. CDR1 MNHEY and CDR2 SVGEGT come from the germline V gene. The CDR3 is made up of 17 amino acids. The CDR3 loop is CASRTIDRSSYNSPLHF. CDR3 DNA: TGTGCCAGCAGAACGATCGACAGGAGCTCCTATAATTCACCCCTCCACTTT.

This clonotype was seen many times. The chain is built from TRBV29-1 and TRBJ1-6; D is perhaps TRBD1 (5 bases). The CDR3 extends over 13 amino acids. CDR1 and CDR2 from the germline V gene are SQVTM and ANQGSEA. V lost 4 bases and J lost 6, with 10 bases in between. In DNA, the CDR3 is TGCAGCGTTGCGGGGCAGGGTAATTCACCCCTCCACTTT. This codes for CSVAGQGNSPLHF.

This clonotype showed up just a few times. The chain has TRBV4-1 and TRBJ1-4, with D perhaps TRBD1 (6 bases). The CDR3 totals 14 residues. Germline-derived CDR1 and CDR2 are MGHRA and YSYEKL. Trimming removed 8 bases from V and 10 bases from J, with 20 bases in between. For the CDR3, the DNA is TGCGCCAGCCGTAGGGGGGTTTACACGGGAAAACTGTTTTTT. Its protein is CASRRGVYTGKLFF.

The chain recombines TRBV6-6 with TRBJ2-7; the D gene is possibly TRBD1 (5 bases). The CDR3 is made up of 15 amino acids. Trimming stripped 7 bases from V and 0 bases from J, with 16 bases between. Germline CDR1 MNHNY, CDR2 SVGAGI (reference sequence). DNA for the CDR3: TGTGCCAGCACCTATCAGGGATTAAGCTCCTACGAGCAGTACTTC. Its protein product is CASTYQGLSSYEQYF.

This clonotype was seen ten or more times. J is TRBJ2-5 and V is TRBV28, with 10 bases fitting TRBD2. Trimming cost V 2 bases and J 5 bases; bases outside gene matches: 5. CDR3 length: 15 residues. Germline V gene sequence: CDR1 MDHEN, CDR2 SYDVKM. DNA for the CDR3: TGTGCCAGCAGTTTACAGCTAGCGGGGGTGGAGACCCAGTACTTC. Its protein product is CASSLQLAGVETQYF.

This clonotype was counted a few times. The chain uses TRBV20-1 and TRBJ2-3; TRBD2 is a possible D gene (5 bases). V lost 3 bases and J 0 bases, leaving 16 bases between the germline ends. CDR1 and CDR2 (germline): DFQATT, SNEGSKA (reference sequence). The CDR3 loop spans 16 amino acids. CDR3: CSASIGRNTSTDTQYF. CDR3 in DNA: TGCAGTGCTAGTATTGGGAGAAATACTAGCACAGATACGCAGTATTTT.

This clonotype was detected only a few times. The chain has TRBV20-1 and TRBJ2-3, with D uncertain. Per the germline V gene, CDR1 is DFQATT and CDR2 is SNEGSKA (reference sequence). The ends were cut back, 0 bases at V and 2 bases at J, with 9 bases in the middle. CDR3 size: 14 residues. The CDR3 loop reads CSARDQVNTDTQYF. CDR3 bases: TGCAGTGCTAGAGACCAAGTAAACACAGATACGCAGTATTTT.

This clonotype was observed many times. This chain joins TRBV5-3 and TRBJ2-1; TRBD2 might be the D (5 bases). TRBV5-3 is labeled an ORF, and its function is uncertain. Trimming stripped 4 bases from V and 8 bases from J, with 13 bases between. This CDR3 is built from 13 residues. The CDR3 protein is CARSRSEEDEQFF. CDR3 in DNA: TGTGCCAGAAGCAGATCGGAGGAAGATGAGCAGTTCTTC.

This clonotype was counted at least ten times. The chain joins TRBV12-3 or TRBV12-4 to TRBJ2-2; possibly TRBD2 for D (6 bases). This CDR3 has 14 amino acids. V lost 5 bases and J lost 7, with 14 bases in between. The CDR3 region has the DNA TGTGCCAGCAGTCCACCCGGGGGACTCGGGGAGCTGTTTTTT. Its translation: CASSPPGGLGELFF.

This clonotype was detected only a few times. The chain recombines TRBV21-1 with TRBJ1-4. TRBV21-1 corresponds to a pseudogene. This CDR3 region has 17 residues. The CDR3 sequence is CARTGRKSPATNEKLFF. CDR3 sequence (DNA): TGTGCCAGAACCGGACGGAAGAGCCCTGCAACTAATGAAAAACTGTTTTTT.